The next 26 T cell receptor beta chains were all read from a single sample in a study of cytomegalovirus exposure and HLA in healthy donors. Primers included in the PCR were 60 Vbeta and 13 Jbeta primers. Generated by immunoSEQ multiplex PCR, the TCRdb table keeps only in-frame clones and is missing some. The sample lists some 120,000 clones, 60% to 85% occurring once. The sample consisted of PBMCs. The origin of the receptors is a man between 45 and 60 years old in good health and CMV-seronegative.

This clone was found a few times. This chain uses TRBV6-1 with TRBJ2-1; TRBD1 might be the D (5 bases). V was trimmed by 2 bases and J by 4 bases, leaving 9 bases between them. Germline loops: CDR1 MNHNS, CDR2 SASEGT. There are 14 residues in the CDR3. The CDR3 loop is CASSEMDKYNEQFF. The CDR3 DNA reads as TGTGCCAGCAGTGAAATGGACAAGTACAATGAGCAGTTCTTC.

CDR3 region: CASSDLPGGGYGYTF. The CDR3 DNA follows: TGTGCCAGCAGCGACCTGCCCGGGGGGGGCTATGGCTACACCTTC. The rearrangement uses TRBV9 and TRBJ1-2; weak D call: TRBD1 (5 bases). V lost 3 bases and J 4 bases, leaving 16 bases between the germline ends. Per germline, CDR1 SGDLS and CDR2 YYNGEE. The CDR3 sequence is 15 residues long.

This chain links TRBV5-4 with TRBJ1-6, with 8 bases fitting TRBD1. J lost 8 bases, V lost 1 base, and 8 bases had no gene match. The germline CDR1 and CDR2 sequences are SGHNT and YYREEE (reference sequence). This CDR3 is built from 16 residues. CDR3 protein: CASSLFPGGVDSPLHF. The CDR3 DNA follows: TGTGCCAGCAGCTTGTTTCCAGGGGGCGTCGATTCACCCCTCCACTTT. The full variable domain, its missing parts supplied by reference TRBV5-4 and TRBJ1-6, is ETGVTQSPTHLIKTRGQQVTLRCSSQSGHNTVSWYQQALGQGPQFIFQYYREEENGRGNFPPRFSGLQFPNYSSELNVNALELDDSALYLCASSLFPGGVDSPLHFGNGTRLTVT.

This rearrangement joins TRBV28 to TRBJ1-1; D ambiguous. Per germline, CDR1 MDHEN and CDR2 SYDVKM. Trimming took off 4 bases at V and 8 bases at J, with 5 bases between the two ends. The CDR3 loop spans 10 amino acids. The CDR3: CASSSGEAFF. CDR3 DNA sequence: TGTGCCAGCAGTTCGGGAGAAGCTTTCTTT.

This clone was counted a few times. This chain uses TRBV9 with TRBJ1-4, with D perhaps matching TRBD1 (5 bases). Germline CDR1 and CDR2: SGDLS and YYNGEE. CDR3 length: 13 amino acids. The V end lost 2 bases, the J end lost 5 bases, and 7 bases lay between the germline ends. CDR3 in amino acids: CASSVTANEKLFF. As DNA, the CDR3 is TGTGCCAGCAGCGTGACAGCAAATGAAAAACTGTTTTTT.

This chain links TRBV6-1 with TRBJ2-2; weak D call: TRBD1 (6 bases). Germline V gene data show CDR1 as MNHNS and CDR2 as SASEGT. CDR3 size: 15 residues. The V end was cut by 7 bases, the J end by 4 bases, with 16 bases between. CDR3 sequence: CASIRDTRSTGELFF. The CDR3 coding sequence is TGTGCCAGCATCCGGGACACTAGATCCACCGGGGAGCTGTTTTTT.

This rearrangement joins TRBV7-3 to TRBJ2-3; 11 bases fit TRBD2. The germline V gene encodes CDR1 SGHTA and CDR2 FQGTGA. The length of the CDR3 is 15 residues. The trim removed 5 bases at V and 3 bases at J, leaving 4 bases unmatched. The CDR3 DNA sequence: TGTGCCAGCAGCCAGAGACTAGCGGGGACAGATACGCAGTATTTT. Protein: CASSQRLAGTDTQYF.

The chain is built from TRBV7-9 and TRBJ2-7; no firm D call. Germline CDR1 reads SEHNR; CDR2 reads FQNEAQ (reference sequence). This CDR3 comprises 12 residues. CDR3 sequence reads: CSSSLPPGEQYV. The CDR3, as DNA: TGTTCCAGCAGCTTACCACCTGGGGAGCAGTACGTC.

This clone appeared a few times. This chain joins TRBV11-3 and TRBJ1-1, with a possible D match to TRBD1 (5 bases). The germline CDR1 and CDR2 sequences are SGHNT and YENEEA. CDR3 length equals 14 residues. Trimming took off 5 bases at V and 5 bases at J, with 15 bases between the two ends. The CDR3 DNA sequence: TGTGCCAGCAGCCCTCGGGGAGGGGAAACTGAAGCTTTCTTT. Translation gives CASSPRGGETEAFF.

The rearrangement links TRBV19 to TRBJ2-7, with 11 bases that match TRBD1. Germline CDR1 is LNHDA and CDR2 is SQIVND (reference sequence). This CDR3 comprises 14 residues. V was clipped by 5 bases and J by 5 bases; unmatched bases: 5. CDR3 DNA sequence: TGTGCCAGTAGTTTGGACAGGGGGCTCAACGAGCAGTACTTC. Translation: CASSLDRGLNEQYF.

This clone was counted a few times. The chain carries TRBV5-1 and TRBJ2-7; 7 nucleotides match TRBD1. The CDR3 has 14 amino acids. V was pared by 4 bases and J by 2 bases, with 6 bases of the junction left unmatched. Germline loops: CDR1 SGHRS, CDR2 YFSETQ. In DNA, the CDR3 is TGCGCCAGCAGCATCTCGACAGGGCCCTACGAGCAGTACGTC. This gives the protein CASSISTGPYEQYV.

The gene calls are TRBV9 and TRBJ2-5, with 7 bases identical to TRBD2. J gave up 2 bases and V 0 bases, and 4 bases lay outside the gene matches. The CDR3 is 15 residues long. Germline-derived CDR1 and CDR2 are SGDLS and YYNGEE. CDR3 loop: CASSVGGGSQETQYF. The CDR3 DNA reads TGTGCCAGCAGCGTAGGGGGGGGGTCACAAGAGACCCAGTACTTC.

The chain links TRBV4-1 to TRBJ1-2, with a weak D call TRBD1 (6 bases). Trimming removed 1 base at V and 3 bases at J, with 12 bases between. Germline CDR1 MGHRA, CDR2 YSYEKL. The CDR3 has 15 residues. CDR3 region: CASSQGTGNDYGYTF. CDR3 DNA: TGCGCCAGCAGCCAAGGAACAGGGAACGACTATGGCTACACCTTC.

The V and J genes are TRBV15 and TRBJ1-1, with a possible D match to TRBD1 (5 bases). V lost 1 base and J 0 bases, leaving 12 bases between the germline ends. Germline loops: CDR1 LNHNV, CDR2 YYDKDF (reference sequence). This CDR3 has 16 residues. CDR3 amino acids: CATSRGWGGMNTEAFF. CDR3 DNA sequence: TGTGCCACCAGCAGAGGATGGGGGGGGATGAACACTGAAGCTTTCTTT.

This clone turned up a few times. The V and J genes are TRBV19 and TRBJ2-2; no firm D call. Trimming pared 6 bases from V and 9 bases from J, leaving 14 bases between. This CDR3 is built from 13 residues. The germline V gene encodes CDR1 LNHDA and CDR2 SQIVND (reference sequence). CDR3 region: CASSAGAYRELFF. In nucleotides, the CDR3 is TGTGCCAGTAGCGCCGGAGCCTACCGGGAGCTGTTTTTT.

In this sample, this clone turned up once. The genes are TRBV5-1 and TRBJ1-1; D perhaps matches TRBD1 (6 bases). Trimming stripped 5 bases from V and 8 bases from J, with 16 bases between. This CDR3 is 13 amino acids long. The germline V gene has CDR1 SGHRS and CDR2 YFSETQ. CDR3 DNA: TGCGCCAGCAGACCGGACAGTCTCGGAGAAGCTTTCTTT. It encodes CASRPDSLGEAFF.

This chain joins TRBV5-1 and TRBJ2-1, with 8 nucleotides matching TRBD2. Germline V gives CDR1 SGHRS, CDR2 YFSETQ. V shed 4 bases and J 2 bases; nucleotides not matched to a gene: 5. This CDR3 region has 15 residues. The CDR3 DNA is TGCGCCAGCAGCGTCACGGGGGGGGCCTACAATGAGCAGTTCTTC. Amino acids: CASSVTGGAYNEQFF.

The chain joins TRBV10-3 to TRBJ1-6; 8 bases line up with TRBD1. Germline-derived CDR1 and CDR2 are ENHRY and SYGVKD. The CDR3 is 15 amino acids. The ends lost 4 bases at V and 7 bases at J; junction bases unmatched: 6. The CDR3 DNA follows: TGTGCCATCAGTGGGACAGGGAACCCCAATTCACCCCTCCACTTT. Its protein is CAISGTGNPNSPLHF.

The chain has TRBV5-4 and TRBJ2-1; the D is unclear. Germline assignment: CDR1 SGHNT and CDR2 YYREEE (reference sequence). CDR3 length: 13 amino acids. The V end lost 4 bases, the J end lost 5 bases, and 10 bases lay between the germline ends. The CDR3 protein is CASSHPQDNEQFF. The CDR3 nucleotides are TGTGCCAGCAGCCACCCACAAGACAATGAGCAGTTCTTC.

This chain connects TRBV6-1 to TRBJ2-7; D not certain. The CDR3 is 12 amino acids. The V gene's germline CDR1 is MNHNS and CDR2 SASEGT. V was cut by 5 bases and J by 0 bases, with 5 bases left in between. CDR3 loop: CASSSSSYEQYF. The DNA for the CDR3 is TGTGCCAGCAGTTCGAGCTCCTACGAGCAGTACTTC.

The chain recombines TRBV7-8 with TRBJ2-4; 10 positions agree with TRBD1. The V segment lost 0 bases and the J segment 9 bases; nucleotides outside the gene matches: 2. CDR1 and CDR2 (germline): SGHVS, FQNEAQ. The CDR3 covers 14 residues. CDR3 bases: TGTGCCAGCAGCTTAGCCGGGACAGGGGTCATTCAGTACTTC. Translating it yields CASSLAGTGVIQYF.

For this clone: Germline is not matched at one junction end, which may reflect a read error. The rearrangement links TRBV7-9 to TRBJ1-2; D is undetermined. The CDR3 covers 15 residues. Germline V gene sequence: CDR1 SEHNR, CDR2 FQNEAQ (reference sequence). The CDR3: CSSSLSSGKMDGYTF. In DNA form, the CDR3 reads TGTTCCAGCAGCTTATCATCCGGGAAGATGGATGGCTACACCTTC. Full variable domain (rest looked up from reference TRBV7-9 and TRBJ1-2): DTGVSQNPRHKITKRGQNVTFRCDPISEHNRLYWYRQTLGQGPEFLTYFQNEAQLEKSRLLSDRFSAERPKGSFSTLEIQRTEQGDSAMYLCSSSLSSGKMDGYTFGSGTRLTVV.

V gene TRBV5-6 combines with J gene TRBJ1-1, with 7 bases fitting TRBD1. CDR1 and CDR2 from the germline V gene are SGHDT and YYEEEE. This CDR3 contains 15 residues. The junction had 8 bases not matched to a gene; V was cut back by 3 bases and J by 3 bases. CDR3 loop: CASSSLPDRDTEAFF. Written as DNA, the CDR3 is TGTGCCAGCAGCTCTCTACCTGACAGGGACACTGAAGCTTTCTTT.

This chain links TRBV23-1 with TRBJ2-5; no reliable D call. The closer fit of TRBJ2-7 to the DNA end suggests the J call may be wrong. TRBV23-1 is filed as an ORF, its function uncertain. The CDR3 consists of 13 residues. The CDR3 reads CASSHKWGYEQYF. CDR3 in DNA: TGCGCCAGCAGTCACAAATGGGGCTACGAGCAGTACTTC.

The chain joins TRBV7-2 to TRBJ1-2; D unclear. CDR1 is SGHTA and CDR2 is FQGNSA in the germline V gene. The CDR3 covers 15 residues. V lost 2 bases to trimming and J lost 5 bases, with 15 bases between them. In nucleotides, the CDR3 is TGTGCCAGCAGCTTAAGTCCCGGGGTAGGTTATGGCTACACCTTC. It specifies CASSLSPGVGYGYTF.

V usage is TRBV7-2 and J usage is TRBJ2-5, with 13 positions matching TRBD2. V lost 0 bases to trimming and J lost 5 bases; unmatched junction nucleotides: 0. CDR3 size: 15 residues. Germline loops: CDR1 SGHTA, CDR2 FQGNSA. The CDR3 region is CASSLATSGGETQYF. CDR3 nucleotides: TGTGCCAGCAGCTTAGCGACTAGCGGGGGGGAGACCCAGTACTTC.